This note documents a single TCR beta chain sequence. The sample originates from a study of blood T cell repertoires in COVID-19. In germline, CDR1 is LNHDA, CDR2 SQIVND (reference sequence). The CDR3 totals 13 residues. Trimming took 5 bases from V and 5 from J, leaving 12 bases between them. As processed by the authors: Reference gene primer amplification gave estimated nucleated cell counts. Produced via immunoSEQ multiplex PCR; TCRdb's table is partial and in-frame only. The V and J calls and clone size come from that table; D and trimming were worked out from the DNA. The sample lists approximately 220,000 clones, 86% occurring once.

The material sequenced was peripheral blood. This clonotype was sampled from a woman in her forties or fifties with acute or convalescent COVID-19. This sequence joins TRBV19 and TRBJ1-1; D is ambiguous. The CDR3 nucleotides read TGTGCCAGTAGTTCGAACGGAGAGACTGAAGCTTTCTTT. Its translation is CASSSNGETEAFF. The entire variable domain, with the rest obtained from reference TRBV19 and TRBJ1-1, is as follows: DGGITQSPKYLFRKEGQNVTLSCEQNLNHDAMYWYRQDPGQGLRLIYYSQIVNDFQKGDIAEGYSVSREKKESFPLTVTSAQKNPTAFYLCASSSNGETEAFFGQGTRLTVV.